This entry concerns a single T cell receptor beta chain. This sample is part of a study of blood T cell repertoires in COVID-19. Generated by immunoSEQ multiplex PCR, the TCRdb table keeps only in-frame clones and is missing some. The data contain under 100,000 clones, just under 85% of them singletons. The CDR3 has 13 amino acids. Germline CDR1 SQVTM, CDR2 ANQGSEA. The junction had 9 bases not matched to a gene; V was cut back by 8 bases and J by 4 bases. The specimen was peripheral blood. The V and J genes are TRBV29-1 and TRBJ2-7; TRBD2 matches 9 bases. This TCR came from a man aged 45-65 years with acute or convalescent COVID-19. In DNA, the CDR3 is TGCAGCATTCGGCGGGAGGGCCGGTACGAGCAGTACTTC. Translated, it gives CSIRREGRYEQYF.